This T cell receptor beta chain was recorded in a study of T cell responses to AZD1222 COVID-19 vaccine. The CDR3 contains 13 residues. The trim removed 2 bases at V and 5 bases at J, leaving 3 bases unmatched. CDR1 is SGHTA, CDR2 FQGNSA, per germline. Measured with immunoSEQ multiplex PCR; TCRdb has only the in-frame clones, and not every one. The repertoire holds about 140,000 clones, roughly 88% seen once, with roughly 3% in the top ten. The origin of this receptor is an adult in good health. This chain uses TRBV7-2 with TRBJ2-7; 7 bases fit TRBD1. The sample consisted of peripheral blood, taken on day 0 of AZD1222 vaccination. The CDR3 sequence is CASSLRGPHEQYF. The CDR3 DNA follows: TGTGCCAGCAGCTTAAGGGGGCCCCACGAGCAGTACTTC.